The 19 T cell receptor beta chains in this list originate from one sample, sequenced in a study of blood T cells in healthy people across ages. Primed by a sample-barcoded 5' primer and a J-beta primer mix, a second PCR proceeded for 7 to 11 cycles. TCRdb itself ran the 5' RACE reads through MiXCR, one entry per CDR3 protein. The repertoire includes approximately 900,000 distinct CDR3 sequences, almost 30% of them detected once, and roughly 10% sits in the top ten. These same records also appear under a second study, on T cells of mothers and their children.

The specimen sequenced was blood. The receptors originated from a middle-aged woman in good health.

This chain connects TRBV28 to TRBJ2-1; 12 nucleotides line up with TRBD1. Losses at the gene ends were 6 bases for V and 7 bases for J; bases not matched to a gene: 10. The CDR3 has 16 amino acids. Germline CDR1 reads MDHEN; CDR2 reads SYDVKM. CDR3 amino acids: CASSPPPGQGANEQFF. As DNA, the CDR3 is TGTGCCAGCAGCCCCCCCCCGGGACAGGGGGCGAATGAGCAGTTCTTC.

This clonotype was seen only a few times. The V call is TRBV4-1, the J call TRBJ1-4; TRBD1 is a possible D gene (5 bases). With 1 base removed from V and 2 bases from J, the gap between germline ends came to 8 bases. In germline, CDR1 is MGHRA, CDR2 YSYEKL. The CDR3 runs to 15 residues. CDR3 region: CASSQVAGTNEKLFF. CDR3 in DNA: TGCGCCAGCAGCCAAGTTGCAGGGACTAATGAAAAACTGTTTTTT.

The chain's CDR3 is CASSISLTGTEAFF. CDR3 coding DNA: TGTGCCAGCAGCATCAGCCTGACGGGCACTGAAGCTTTCTTT. The chain is built from TRBV28 and TRBJ1-1, with D unclear. The CDR3 is 14 residues long. V lost 6 bases and J lost 4, with 15 bases in between. CDR1 is MDHEN, CDR2 SYDVKM, per germline.

This clonotype appeared many times. The chain joins TRBV28 to TRBJ2-7; D may be TRBD2 (6 bases). Trimming removed 4 bases from V and 5 bases from J, with 15 bases in between. Germline V gene sequence: CDR1 MDHEN, CDR2 SYDVKM. This CDR3 is 14 amino acids long. The CDR3 DNA reads TGTGCCAGCAGTTCCCCTGGCCGGGAGAACGAGCAGTACTTC. This encodes CASSSPGRENEQYF.

This clonotype was seen a handful of times. This chain joins TRBV12-3 or TRBV12-4 and TRBJ1-6; 9 nucleotides line up with TRBD1. V was clipped by 8 bases and J by 6 bases; unmatched bases: 8. The CDR3 runs to 15 residues. Here the CDR3 DNA reads TGTGCCAGCCGGGAACAGGGGGCAAGTAATTCACCCCTCCACTTT. Protein sequence: CASREQGASNSPLHF.

J is TRBJ2-1 and V is TRBV5-6; tentatively, D is TRBD2 (6 bases). V lost 0 bases, J lost 9 bases, and 13 bases lay in between. This CDR3 comprises 14 residues. Germline CDR1 reads SGHDT; CDR2 reads YYEEEE. CDR3 amino acids: CASSLGSGQTEQFF. The CDR3 bases are TGTGCCAGCAGCTTGGGTAGCGGTCAGACTGAGCAGTTCTTC.

This clonotype was counted only a few times. The V and J genes are TRBV7-3 and TRBJ2-1, with D perhaps matching TRBD1 or TRBD2 (5 bases each). Trimming pared 5 bases from V and 10 bases from J, leaving 18 bases between. Germline CDR1 reads SGHTA; CDR2 reads FQGTGA. The CDR3 is 14 amino acids. As DNA, the CDR3 is TGTGCCAGCAGCCCCGGGGCGGCAGGGCGGGAGCAGTTCTTC. Amino acids: CASSPGAAGREQFF.

This clonotype was counted many times. The chain joins TRBV20-1 to TRBJ2-5, with 8 bases that match TRBD1. Germline values: CDR1 DFQATT, CDR2 SNEGSKA (reference sequence). Trimming removed 2 bases from V and 5 bases from J; junction bases left unmatched: 4. CDR3 length: 13 residues. This CDR3 is CSARPDRVETQYF. In DNA, the CDR3 is TGCAGTGCTAGACCGGACAGGGTGGAGACCCAGTACTTC.

There are a few counts of this clonotype. This chain connects TRBV5-8 to TRBJ2-6, with TRBD2 identical over 10 bases. CDR1 and CDR2 (germline): SGHTS, YDEGEE. V lost 4 bases and J lost 4; bases outside the gene matches: 17. The CDR3 is 20 amino acids. The DNA for the CDR3 is TGTGCCAGCAGCCCGGCCGTCAGCGGGGGGGCAGTCGGCGGGGCCAACGTCCTGACTTTC. Its translation is CASSPAVSGGAVGGANVLTF.

The rearrangement links TRBV3-1 to TRBJ2-1, with D unresolved. Deletions cut 3 bases from V and 6 bases from J, with 18 bases between. This CDR3 comprises 16 residues. CDR1 LGHDT and CDR2 YNNKEL come from the germline V gene (reference sequence). The CDR3 DNA reads as TGTGCCAGCAGCCATGGCGTGGGCGGTCCGACCAATGAGCAGTTCTTC. Translating gives CASSHGVGGPTNEQFF.

As to this clonotype: The junction differs from germline at one of its ends, possibly a read error. CDR3 region: CASSSPGDIKGQGLSCNEQFF. The CDR3 nucleotides read TGTGCCAGCAGCTCCCCGGGGGATATTAAGGGACAGGGGCTATCCTGCAATGAGCAGTTCTTC. The rearrangement links TRBV7-3 to TRBJ2-1; TRBD1 aligns across 10 bases. The CDR3 loop spans 21 amino acids. The germline V gene has CDR1 SGHTA and CDR2 FQGTGA.

The chain uses TRBV21-1 and TRBJ2-3; the table's D gene call, TRBD1, was not cross checked with the DNA. TRBV21-1 counts as a pseudogene. The CDR3 sequence is 15 residues long. For the CDR3, the DNA is TGTGCCAGCAGCATCATGACAGGACTCACAGATACGCAGTATTTT. Translation: CASSIMTGLTDTQYF.

The rearrangement joins TRBV7-2 to TRBJ1-1, with D possibly TRBD1 on 5 matching bases. This CDR3 is 17 amino acids long. Per germline, CDR1 SGHTA and CDR2 FQGNSA. V lost 1 base and J 3 bases, leaving 18 bases between the germline ends. The chain's CDR3 is CASSLGQPRLGDTEAFF. CDR3 DNA: TGTGCCAGCAGCTTAGGGCAGCCCAGGTTGGGGGACACTGAAGCTTTCTTT.

This clonotype was observed a few times. The chain has TRBV3-1 and TRBJ2-7; D gene ambiguous. Germline V gene lookup returns CDR1 LGHDT and CDR2 YNNKEL (reference sequence). Deletions cut 1 base from V and 7 bases from J, with 11 bases between. The CDR3 contains 13 residues. The CDR3 region is CASSQVSAGEQYF. The CDR3 nucleotides read TGTGCCAGCAGCCAAGTTTCGGCCGGGGAGCAGTACTTC.

V and J are TRBV20-1 and TRBJ2-1, with 7 bases aligning to TRBD2. The length of the CDR3 is 13 residues. Germline V gene sequence: CDR1 DFQATT, CDR2 SNEGSKA (reference sequence). The CDR3 is CSPQDFGGNEQFF. CDR3 DNA sequence: TGCAGCCCCCAGGACTTCGGGGGGAATGAGCAGTTCTTC.

This clonotype came up a few times. This chain connects TRBV20-1 to TRBJ2-3; TRBD2 is a possible D gene (6 bases). This CDR3 comprises 19 residues. Trimming removed 0 bases at V and 0 bases at J, with 22 bases between. The germline gives CDR1 DFQATT, CDR2 SNEGSKA (reference sequence). This CDR3 is CSARDPSTAGTASTDTQYF. In nucleotides, the CDR3 is TGCAGTGCTAGAGATCCCTCCACCGCGGGGACCGCTAGCACAGATACGCAGTATTTT.

This clonotype came up a few times. This chain joins TRBV5-1 and TRBJ1-6, with D possibly TRBD1 on 5 matching bases. The germline V and J ends were trimmed by 0 bases and 8 bases, with 18 bases remaining between them. CDR1 and CDR2 (germline): SGHRS, YFSETQ. The CDR3 is 17 amino acids. For the CDR3, the DNA is TGCGCCAGCAGCTTGGTTGAGCCGGGCAGGGCTGATTCACCCCTCCACTTT. Translation: CASSLVEPGRADSPLHF.

This clonotype came up a few times. The chain recombines TRBV3-1 with TRBJ2-3, with no clear D. CDR3 size: 10 residues. Deletions cut 11 bases from V and 5 bases from J, with 8 bases between. Germline CDR1 and CDR2: LGHDT and YNNKEL (reference sequence). CDR3 nucleotide sequence: TGTGCCGGTACAATAGATACGCAGTATTTT. It specifies CAGTIDTQYF.

This clonotype was seen a handful of times. The chain couples TRBV5-1 to TRBJ2-5; D possibly corresponds to TRBD2 (7 bases). This CDR3 is built from 14 residues. The V gene lost 4 bases and the J gene lost 3 bases, with 13 bases spanning the gap. Germline-derived CDR1 and CDR2 are SGHRS and YFSETQ. CDR3 sequence reads: CASSQGGGEETQYF. Written as DNA, the CDR3 is TGCGCCAGCAGCCAGGGCGGGGGCGAAGAGACCCAGTACTTC.